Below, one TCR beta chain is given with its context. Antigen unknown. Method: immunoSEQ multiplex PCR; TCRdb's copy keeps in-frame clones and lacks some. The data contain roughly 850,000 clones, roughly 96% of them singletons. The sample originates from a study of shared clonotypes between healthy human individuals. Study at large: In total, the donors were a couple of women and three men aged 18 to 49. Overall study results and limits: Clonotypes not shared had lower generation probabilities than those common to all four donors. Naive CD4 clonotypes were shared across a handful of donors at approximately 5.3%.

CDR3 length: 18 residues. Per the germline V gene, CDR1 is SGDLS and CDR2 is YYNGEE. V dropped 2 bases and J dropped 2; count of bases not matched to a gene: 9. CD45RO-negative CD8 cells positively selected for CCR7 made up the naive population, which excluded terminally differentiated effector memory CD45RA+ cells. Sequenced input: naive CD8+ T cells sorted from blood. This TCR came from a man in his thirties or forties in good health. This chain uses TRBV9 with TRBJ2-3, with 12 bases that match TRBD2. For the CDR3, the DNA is TGTGCCAGCAGCGTCGGACTAGCGGGATCGGAGCCCACAGATACGCAGTATTTT. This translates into CASSVGLAGSEPTDTQYF.